The clone carrying this T cell receptor (beta chain) was recorded only once. Across several immunoSEQ plates, the genomic DNA of each subset was split evenly. Libraries were prepared by immunoSEQ multiplex PCR; TCRdb keeps only in-frame clonotypes and omits some of them. The sample has about 490,000 clones, about 84% seen once. This CDR3 comprises 15 residues. J gave up 2 bases and V 4 bases, and 3 bases lay outside the gene matches. The germline gives CDR1 SGHNT, CDR2 YYREEE (reference sequence). This specimen comes from a study of shared clonotypes between healthy human individuals. Every contributor of samples was a Caucasian grown-up residing in Nashville, Tennessee.

This clonotype originated in a woman in her 40s in good health. Some clones in this sample may be carry-over from other donors' samples. Input material: PBMCs. This chain joins TRBV5-4 and TRBJ2-7; 13 nucleotides match TRBD2. CDR3 sequence: CASSPGLAGAYEQYF. CDR3 nucleotide sequence: TGTGCCAGCAGCCCCGGACTAGCGGGAGCCTACGAGCAGTACTTC.